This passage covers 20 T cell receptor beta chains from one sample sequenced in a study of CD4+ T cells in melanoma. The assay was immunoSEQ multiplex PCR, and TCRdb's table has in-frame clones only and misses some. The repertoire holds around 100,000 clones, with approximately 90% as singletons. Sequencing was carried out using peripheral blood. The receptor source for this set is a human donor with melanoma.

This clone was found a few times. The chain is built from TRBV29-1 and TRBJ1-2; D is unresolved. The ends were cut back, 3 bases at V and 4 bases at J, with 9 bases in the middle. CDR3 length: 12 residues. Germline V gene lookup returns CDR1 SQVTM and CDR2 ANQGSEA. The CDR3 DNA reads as TGCAGCGTTGATAGGAGTGGCTATGGCTACACCTTC. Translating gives CSVDRSGYGYTF. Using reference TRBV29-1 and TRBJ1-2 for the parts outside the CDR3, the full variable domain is SAVISQKPSRDICQRGTSLTIQCQVDSQVTMMFWYRQQPGQSLTLIATANQGSEATYESGFVIDKFPISRPNLTFSTLTVSNMSPEDSSIYLCSVDRSGYGYTFGSGTRLTVV.

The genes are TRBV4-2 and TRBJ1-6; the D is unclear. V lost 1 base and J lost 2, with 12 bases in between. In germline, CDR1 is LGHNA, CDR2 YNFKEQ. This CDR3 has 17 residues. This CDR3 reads CASSQVQAGTYNSPLHF. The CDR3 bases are TGTGCCAGCAGCCAAGTCCAGGCGGGTACCTATAATTCACCCCTCCACTTT.

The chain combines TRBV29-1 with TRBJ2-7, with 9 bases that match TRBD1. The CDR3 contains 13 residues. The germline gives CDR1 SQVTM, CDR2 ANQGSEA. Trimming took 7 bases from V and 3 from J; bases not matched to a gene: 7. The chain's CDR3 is CSAIQGADYEQYF. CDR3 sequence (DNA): TGCAGCGCTATACAGGGGGCGGACTACGAGCAGTACTTC.

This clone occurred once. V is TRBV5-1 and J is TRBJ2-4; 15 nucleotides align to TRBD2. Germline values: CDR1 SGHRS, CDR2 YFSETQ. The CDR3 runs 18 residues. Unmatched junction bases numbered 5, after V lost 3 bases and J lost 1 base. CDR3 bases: TGCGCCAGCAGCTGGGATGGGACTAGCGGGAGGGCCAAAAACATTCAGTACTTC. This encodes CASSWDGTSGRAKNIQYF.

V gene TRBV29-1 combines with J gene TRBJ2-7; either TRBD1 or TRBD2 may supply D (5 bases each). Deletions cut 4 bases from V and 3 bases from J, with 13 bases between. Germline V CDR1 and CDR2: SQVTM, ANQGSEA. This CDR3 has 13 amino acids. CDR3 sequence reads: CSVGGTHLYEQYF. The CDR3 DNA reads TGCAGCGTTGGTGGGACCCATCTCTACGAGCAGTACTTC.

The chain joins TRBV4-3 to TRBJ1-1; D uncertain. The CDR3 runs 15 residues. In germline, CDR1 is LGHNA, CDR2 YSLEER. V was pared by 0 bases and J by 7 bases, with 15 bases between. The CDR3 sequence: CASSQDKALVSEAFF. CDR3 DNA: TGCGCCAGCAGCCAAGATAAGGCATTAGTCAGTGAAGCTTTCTTT.

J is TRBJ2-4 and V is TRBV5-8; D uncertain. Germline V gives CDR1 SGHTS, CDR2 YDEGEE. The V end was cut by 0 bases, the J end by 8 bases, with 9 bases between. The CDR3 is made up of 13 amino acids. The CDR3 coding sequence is TGTGCCAGCAGCTTGGTGTCCGTCGACATTCAGTACTTC. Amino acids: CASSLVSVDIQYF. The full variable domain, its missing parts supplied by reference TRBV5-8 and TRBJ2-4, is EAGVTQSPTHLIKTRGQQATLRCSPISGHTSVYWYQQALGLGLQFLLWYDEGEERNRGNFPPRFSGRQFPNYSSELNVNALELEDSALYLCASSLVSVDIQYFGAGTRLSVL.

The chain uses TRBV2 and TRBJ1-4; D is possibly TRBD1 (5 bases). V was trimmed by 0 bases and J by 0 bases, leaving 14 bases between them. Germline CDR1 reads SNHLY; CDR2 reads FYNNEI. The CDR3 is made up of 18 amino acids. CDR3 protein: CASSEARGARATNEKLFF. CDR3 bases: TGTGCCAGCAGTGAAGCACGGGGCGCGAGAGCAACTAATGAAAAACTGTTTTTT.

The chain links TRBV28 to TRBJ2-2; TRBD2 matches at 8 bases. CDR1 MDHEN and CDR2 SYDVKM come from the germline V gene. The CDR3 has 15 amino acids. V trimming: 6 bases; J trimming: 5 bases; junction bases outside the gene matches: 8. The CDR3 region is CASSSPSGWTGELFF. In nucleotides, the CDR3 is TGTGCCAGCAGCTCCCCTAGCGGGTGGACCGGGGAGCTGTTTTTT.

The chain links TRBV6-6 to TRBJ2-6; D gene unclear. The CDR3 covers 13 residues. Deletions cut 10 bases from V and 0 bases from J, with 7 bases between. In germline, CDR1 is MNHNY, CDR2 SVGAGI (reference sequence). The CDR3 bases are TGTGCCACCTCAAACTCTGGGGCCAACGTCCTGACTTTC. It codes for CATSNSGANVLTF.

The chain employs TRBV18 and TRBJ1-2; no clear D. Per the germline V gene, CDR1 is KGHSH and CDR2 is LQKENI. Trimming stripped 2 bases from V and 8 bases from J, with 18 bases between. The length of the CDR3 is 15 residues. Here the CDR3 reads CASSPESDSAGGYTF. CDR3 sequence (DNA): TGTGCCAGCTCACCAGAGAGTGACTCCGCTGGAGGCTACACCTTC.

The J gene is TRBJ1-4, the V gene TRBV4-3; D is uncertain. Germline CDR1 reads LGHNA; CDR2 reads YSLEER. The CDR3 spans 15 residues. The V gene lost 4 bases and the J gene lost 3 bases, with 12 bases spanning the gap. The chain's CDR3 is CASSPVRSPNEKLFF. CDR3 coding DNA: TGCGCCAGCAGCCCGGTCAGGTCCCCTAATGAAAAACTGTTTTTT.

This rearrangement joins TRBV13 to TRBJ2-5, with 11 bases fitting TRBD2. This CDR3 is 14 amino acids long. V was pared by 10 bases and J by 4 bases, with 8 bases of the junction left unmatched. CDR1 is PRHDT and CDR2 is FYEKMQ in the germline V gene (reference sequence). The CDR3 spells CATLSGRAGETQYF. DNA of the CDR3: TGTGCCACACTTAGCGGGAGGGCTGGAGAGACCCAGTACTTC.

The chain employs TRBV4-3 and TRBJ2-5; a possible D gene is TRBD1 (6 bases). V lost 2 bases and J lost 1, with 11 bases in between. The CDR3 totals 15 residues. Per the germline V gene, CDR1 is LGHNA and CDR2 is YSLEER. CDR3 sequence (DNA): TGCGCCAGCAGCCAATACAGGGTCCCCCAAGAGACCCAGTACTTC. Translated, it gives CASSQYRVPQETQYF.

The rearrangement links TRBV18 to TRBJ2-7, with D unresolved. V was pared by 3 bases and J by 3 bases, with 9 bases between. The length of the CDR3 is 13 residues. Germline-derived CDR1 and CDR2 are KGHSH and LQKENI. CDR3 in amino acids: CASSPGNHYEQYF. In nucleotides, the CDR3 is TGTGCCAGCTCACCGGGAAACCACTACGAGCAGTACTTC.

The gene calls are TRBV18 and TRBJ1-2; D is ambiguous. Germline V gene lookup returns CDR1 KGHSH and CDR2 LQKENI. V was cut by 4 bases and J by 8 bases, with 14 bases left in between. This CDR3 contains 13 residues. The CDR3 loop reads CASSLGQLGGYTF. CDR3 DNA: TGTGCCAGCTCACTCGGCCAGCTCGGGGGCTACACCTTC. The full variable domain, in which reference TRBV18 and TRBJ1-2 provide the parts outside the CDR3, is NAGVMQNPRHLVRRRGQEARLRCSPMKGHSHVYWYRQLPEEGLKFMVYLQKENIIDESGMPKERFSAEFPKEGPSILRIQQVVRGDSAAYFCASSLGQLGGYTFGSGTRLTVV.

CDR3 amino acids: CASSLRGQGDYGYTF. CDR3 nucleotides: TGCGCCAGCAGCTTGAGGGGACAGGGGGACTATGGCTACACCTTC. This chain links TRBV5-1 with TRBJ1-2; 11 bases agree with TRBD1. The ends lost 1 base at V and 3 bases at J; junction bases unmatched: 2. The CDR3 is made up of 15 amino acids. Germline CDR1 is SGHRS and CDR2 is YFSETQ.

The CDR3 loop is CASSQGGAGTEAFF. DNA for the CDR3: TGTGCCAGTAGTCAAGGGGGCGCGGGCACTGAAGCTTTCTTT. The rearrangement uses TRBV19 and TRBJ1-1; TRBD1 agrees at 7 bases. The ends lost 5 bases at V and 4 bases at J; junction bases unmatched: 7. Germline V CDR1 and CDR2: LNHDA, SQIVND (reference sequence). CDR3 size: 14 residues.

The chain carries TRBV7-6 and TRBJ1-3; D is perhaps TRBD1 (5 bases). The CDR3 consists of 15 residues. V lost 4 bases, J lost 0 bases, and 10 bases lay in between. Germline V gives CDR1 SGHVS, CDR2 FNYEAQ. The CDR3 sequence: CASSSTAFSGNTIYF. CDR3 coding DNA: TGTGCCAGCAGCTCGACAGCCTTCTCTGGAAACACCATATATTTT.

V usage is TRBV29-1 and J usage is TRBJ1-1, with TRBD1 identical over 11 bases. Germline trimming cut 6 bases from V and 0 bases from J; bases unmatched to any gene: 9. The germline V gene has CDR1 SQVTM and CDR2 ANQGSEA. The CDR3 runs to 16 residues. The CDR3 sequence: CSVPPGTGGMNTEAFF. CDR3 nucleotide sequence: TGCAGCGTCCCCCCCGGGACAGGGGGTATGAACACTGAAGCTTTCTTT.